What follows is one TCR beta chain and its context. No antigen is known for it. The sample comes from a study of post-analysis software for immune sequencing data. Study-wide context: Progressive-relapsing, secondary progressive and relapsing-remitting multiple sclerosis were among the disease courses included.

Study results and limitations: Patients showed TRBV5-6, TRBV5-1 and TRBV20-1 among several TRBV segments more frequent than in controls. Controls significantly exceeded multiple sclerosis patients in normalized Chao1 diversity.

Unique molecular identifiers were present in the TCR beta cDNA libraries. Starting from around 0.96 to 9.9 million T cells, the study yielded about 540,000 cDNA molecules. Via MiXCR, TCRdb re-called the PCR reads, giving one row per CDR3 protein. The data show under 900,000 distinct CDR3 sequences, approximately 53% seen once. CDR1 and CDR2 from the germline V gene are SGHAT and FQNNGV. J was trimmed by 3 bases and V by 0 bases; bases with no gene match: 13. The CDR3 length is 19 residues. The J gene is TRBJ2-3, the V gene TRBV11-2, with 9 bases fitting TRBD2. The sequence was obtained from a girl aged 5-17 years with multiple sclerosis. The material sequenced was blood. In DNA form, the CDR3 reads TGTGCCAGCAGCTTAGATTTTGACGGAGCGGGGGGAAGGACAGATACGCAGTATTTT. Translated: CASSLDFDGAGGRTDTQYF.